The 5 T cell receptor beta chains below were found in one sample sequenced in a study of human T cells and chemical hapten exposure. Time point: patch test 1, 2 weeks after DPC sensitization. The treatment is: therapeutic diphenylcyclopropenone sensitization with weekly scalp DPC. In TCRdb, the RACE reads were re-called with MiXCR into one record per CDR3 protein. The sample shows under 450,000 distinct CDR3 sequences, nearly 5% of them seen only once. This sample comprised whole blood, obtained in connection with sensitization to the hapten diphenylcyclopropenone (DPC). These receptors originate from a woman aged 45-60 years with alopecia areata. Some clones in this sample may be carry-over from other donors' samples.

This clonotype was detected only a few times. The chain couples TRBV11-3 to TRBJ2-6; TRBD1 is a possible D gene (5 bases). Trimming shortened V by 4 bases and J by 2 bases, and 12 bases separated the two germline ends. The V gene's germline CDR1 is SGHNT and CDR2 YENEEA. The CDR3 runs 16 residues. The CDR3 is CASSSFRVTGANVLTF. CDR3 in DNA: TGTGCCAGCAGCTCATTCAGGGTTACTGGGGCCAACGTCCTGACTTTC.

This clonotype was observed many times. This chain joins TRBV29-1 and TRBJ1-1; no definite D call. The CDR3 loop spans 10 amino acids. CDR1 is SQVTM and CDR2 is ANQGSEA in the germline V gene. V lost 7 bases, J lost 8 bases, and 11 bases lay in between. The CDR3 DNA is TGCAGCGCGCTTTTGAAAGAAGCTTTCTTT. This translates into CSALLKEAFF.

This clonotype appeared many times. The chain links TRBV6-5 to TRBJ1-1; D remains ambiguous. The CDR3 runs to 13 residues. V lost 5 bases and J lost 1, with 8 bases in between. Germline V lookup: CDR1 MNHEY, CDR2 SVGAGI. The CDR3 sequence is CASSKWRNTEAFF. DNA of the CDR3: TGTGCCAGCAGTAAATGGAGGAACACTGAAGCTTTCTTT.

Ten or more counts support this clonotype. This chain joins TRBV21-1 and TRBJ2-2; no check of the table's D call, TRBD1, against the DNA was made. TRBV21-1 is listed as a pseudogene. The CDR3 spans 15 residues. This CDR3 is CASSKGGQVSGELFF. As DNA, the CDR3 is TGTGCCAGCAGCAAAGGCGGACAGGTCAGCGGGGAGCTGTTTTTT.

The CDR3, as DNA: TGTGCCAGCAGCCCACTTAGCGGCGGGAGAGGGGGGCATCGGGAGCAGTACTTC. It codes for CASSPLSGGRGGHREQYF. This chain uses TRBV11-2 with TRBJ2-7; D possibly corresponds to TRBD2 (7 bases). The V end was cut by 5 bases, the J end by 7 bases, with 30 bases between. Germline V gene lookup returns CDR1 SGHAT and CDR2 FQNNGV. The CDR3 is 18 amino acids. Drawing the rest from reference TRBV11-2 and TRBJ2-7, the complete variable domain is EAGVAQSPRYKIIEKRQSVAFWCNPISGHATLYWYQQILGQGPKLLIQFQNNGVVDDSQLPKDRFSAERLKGVDSTLKIQPAKLEDSAVYLCASSPLSGGRGGHREQYFGPGTRLTVT.